This entry features one T cell receptor (beta chain) sequence. Its target is not known. These data come from a study of immune evolution from preneoplasia to lung adenocarcinoma. Study-wide results and limits: Clonality was highest in normal lung, lower in later-stage lesions apparently.

Trimming took off 2 bases at V and 10 bases at J, with 12 bases between the two ends. This CDR3 region has 13 residues. CDR1 SGHDN and CDR2 FVKESK come from the germline V gene. Data came from immunoSEQ multiplex PCR; TCRdb stores just in-frame clones and leaves some out. The sample lists some 3,500 clones; around 82% were seen once. Patients had resection in Japan or China between about 2014 and 2018. The TCR originated in a donor older than 65 with lung adenocarcinoma. The chain employs TRBV14 and TRBJ1-5; D gene ambiguous. Input material: FFPE adjacent normal lung tissue. CDR3 amino acids: CASSQQAEDPQHF. CDR3 nucleotide sequence: TGTGCCAGCAGCCAACAAGCGGAGGATCCCCAGCATTTT.